The 26 T cell receptor beta chains in this list originate from one sample, sequenced in a study of chemoradiotherapy in HPV16-positive cancers. Sequencing was performed with immunoSEQ multiplex PCR; in TCRdb, only in-frame clones are kept and a portion is missing. The sample records several thousand clones, approximately 92% being singletons. Specimen: tumor tissue, collected from a patient who underwent chemoradiotherapy. The receptors derive from a human donor with HPV-associated anogenital cancer.

This rearrangement joins TRBV29-1 to TRBJ2-2; TRBD2 aligns across 10 bases. Losses at the gene ends were 3 bases for V and 4 bases for J; bases not matched to a gene: 5. The length of the CDR3 is 15 residues. Germline V CDR1 and CDR2: SQVTM, ANQGSEA. The CDR3 is CSVDPASGSTGELFF. Here the CDR3 DNA reads TGCAGCGTTGATCCGGCTAGCGGGAGCACCGGGGAGCTGTTTTTT.

This clone came up a few times. The J gene is TRBJ1-1, the V gene TRBV9; TRBD1 agrees at 7 bases. The junction had 9 bases not matched to a gene; V was cut back by 3 bases and J by 4 bases. This CDR3 is built from 15 residues. Germline V gene data show CDR1 as SGDLS and CDR2 as YYNGEE. The CDR3 here is CASSASQTGPTEAFF. In nucleotides, the CDR3 is TGTGCCAGCAGCGCCTCACAGACAGGGCCCACTGAAGCTTTCTTT. Complete variable domain (other parts from reference TRBV9 and TRBJ1-1): DSGVTQTPKHLITATGQRVTLRCSPRSGDLSVYWYQQSLDQGLQFLIQYYNGEERAKGNILERFSAQQFPDLHSELNLSSLELGDSALYFCASSASQTGPTEAFFGQGTRLTVV.

This clone has only one observation. The V gene is TRBV11-2, the J gene TRBJ1-4; 10 bases agree with TRBD1. V lost 5 bases to trimming and J lost 4 bases; unmatched junction nucleotides: 4. CDR3 length equals 15 residues. Germline V CDR1 and CDR2: SGHAT, FQNNGV. In nucleotides, the CDR3 is TGTGCCAGCAGCCTGGGACAGGGGATTAATGAAAAACTGTTTTTT. Translating gives CASSLGQGINEKLFF.

This chain uses TRBV9 with TRBJ1-6; D gene ambiguous. Germline CDR1 and CDR2: SGDLS and YYNGEE. There are 15 residues in the CDR3. Trimming cost V 4 bases and J 9 bases, with 17 bases left between them. The chain's CDR3 is CASSKTTGPLSPLHF. CDR3 in DNA: TGTGCCAGCAGCAAGACGACGGGCCCTCTTTCACCCCTCCACTTT. The full variable domain, with the rest looked up from reference TRBV9 and TRBJ1-6, is DSGVTQTPKHLITATGQRVTLRCSPRSGDLSVYWYQQSLDQGLQFLIQYYNGEERAKGNILERFSAQQFPDLHSELNLSSLELGDSALYFCASSKTTGPLSPLHFGNGTRLTVT.

This chain connects TRBV5-6 to TRBJ2-3; 13 bases align to TRBD2. Germline V lookup: CDR1 SGHDT, CDR2 YYEEEE. V was pared by 4 bases and J by 9 bases, with 8 bases of the junction left unmatched. This CDR3 is built from 15 residues. The CDR3 DNA reads as TGTGCCAGCAGCCTAACCCGGACTAGCGGGAGCACGCAGTATTTT. It codes for CASSLTRTSGSTQYF.

The V gene is TRBV19, the J gene TRBJ1-2; D uncertain. CDR1 LNHDA and CDR2 SQIVND come from the germline V gene (reference sequence). V dropped 6 bases and J dropped 1 base, with 15 bases sitting between them. The CDR3 has 15 residues. CDR3 coding DNA: TGTGCCAGTAGCCCCCTCGAGAACTTTAACTATGGCTACACCTTC. The encoded protein is CASSPLENFNYGYTF.

The chain carries TRBV6-6 and TRBJ2-3; D unclear. The V end was cut by 4 bases, the J end by 3 bases, with 5 bases between. Germline V gives CDR1 MNHNY, CDR2 SVGAGI (reference sequence). The CDR3 loop spans 12 amino acids. The CDR3 loop reads CASSSNTDTQYF. CDR3 bases: TGTGCCAGCAGTTCCAATACAGATACGCAGTATTTT.

V is TRBV6-5 and J is TRBJ1-2, with D uncertain. CDR1 and CDR2 from the germline V gene are MNHEY and SVGAGI. Trimming took 0 bases from V and 5 from J, leaving 7 bases between them. This CDR3 is built from 13 residues. The CDR3 loop is CASSYSPEYGYTF. The CDR3 DNA reads as TGTGCCAGCAGTTACTCACCCGAGTATGGCTACACCTTC.

This chain uses TRBV6-4 with TRBJ2-3, with D unresolved. Germline CDR1 reads MRHNA; CDR2 reads SNTAGT. Trimming stripped 4 bases from V and 2 bases from J, with 7 bases between. The CDR3 covers 13 residues. CDR3 sequence reads: CASSASSTDTQYF. CDR3 sequence (DNA): TGTGCCAGCAGTGCGTCGTCCACAGATACGCAGTATTTT.

The gene calls are TRBV6-5 and TRBJ1-1, with D possibly matching TRBD1 (5 bases). V gave up 0 bases and J gave up 5 bases, with 13 bases separating them. This CDR3 has 15 amino acids. Looked up from germline, CDR1 is MNHEY and CDR2 is SVGAGI. The CDR3 sequence: CASSYSMRRGTEAFF. The CDR3 DNA follows: TGTGCCAGCAGTTACTCGATGCGGAGGGGAACTGAAGCTTTCTTT.

The CDR3 here is CASSLNPSSGGSEQFF. Here the CDR3 DNA reads TGTGCCAGCAGCTTAAATCCAAGTAGTGGGGGCAGTGAGCAGTTCTTC. The chain carries TRBV7-3 and TRBJ2-1, with D possibly matching TRBD1 (6 bases). The germline CDR1 and CDR2 sequences are SGHTA and FQGTGA. V shed 1 base and J shed 9 bases, with 19 bases lying between them. The CDR3 covers 16 residues.

The V gene is TRBV7-3, the J gene TRBJ2-6; D call uncertain. The germline V gene has CDR1 SGHTA and CDR2 FQGTGA. Between the trimmed V and J ends, which lost 1 base and 3 bases, there was a span of 1 base. The CDR3 has 13 residues. The CDR3 sequence: CASSLIGANVLTF. The DNA of the CDR3 is TGTGCCAGCAGCTTAATTGGGGCCAACGTCCTGACTTTC.

The gene calls are TRBV12-5 and TRBJ2-4, with 9 bases matching TRBD2. Germline assignment: CDR1 LGHNT and CDR2 FRNRAP. There are 13 residues in the CDR3. Trimming cost V 9 bases and J 8 bases; bases outside gene matches: 8. CDR3 loop: CASSASGVDIQYF. As DNA, the CDR3 is TGTGCTAGCTCAGCTAGCGGGGTAGACATTCAGTACTTC.

V and J are TRBV19 and TRBJ1-1; TRBD1 agrees at 9 bases. The germline V gene has CDR1 LNHDA and CDR2 SQIVND (reference sequence). V dropped 3 bases and J dropped 0; count of bases not matched to a gene: 2. This CDR3 contains 15 residues. The CDR3 here is CASSIRTGVNTEAFF. CDR3 coding DNA: TGTGCCAGTAGTATCAGGACAGGGGTGAACACTGAAGCTTTCTTT.

This sequence joins TRBV28 and TRBJ1-4; TRBD1 matches at 8 bases. Per germline, CDR1 MDHEN and CDR2 SYDVKM. The CDR3 sequence is 14 residues long. The V and J ends lost 5 bases and 10 bases, in that order; junction bases with no gene match: 9. CDR3 amino acids: CASSGPGGAGKLFF. The CDR3 DNA is TGTGCCAGCAGTGGACCAGGGGGCGCGGGAAAACTGTTTTTT.

The rearrangement joins TRBV5-1 to TRBJ2-7; a possible D gene is TRBD1 (6 bases). The V gene's germline CDR1 is SGHRS and CDR2 YFSETQ. The V gene lost 4 bases and the J gene lost 3 bases, with 14 bases spanning the gap. CDR3 length: 14 amino acids. DNA for the CDR3: TGCGCCAGCAGCCTACGACAGGAATACTACGAGCAGTACTTC. This gives the protein CASSLRQEYYEQYF.

V is TRBV10-2 and J is TRBJ1-1; 8 bases agree with TRBD1. Trimming cost V 7 bases and J 3 bases; bases outside gene matches: 1. The CDR3 is made up of 12 amino acids. Germline V gene lookup returns CDR1 WSHSY and CDR2 SAAADI. The chain's CDR3 is CASNRGDTEAFF. The DNA for the CDR3 is TGCGCCAGCAACAGGGGGGACACTGAAGCTTTCTTT.

J is TRBJ1-1 and V is TRBV6-1; D remains ambiguous. The V gene lost 6 bases and the J gene lost 9 bases, with 14 bases spanning the gap. This CDR3 spans 12 amino acids. Germline assignment: CDR1 MNHNS and CDR2 SASEGT. CDR3 sequence reads: CASRREGTKAFF. For the CDR3, the DNA is TGTGCCAGCAGGCGAGAGGGCACCAAAGCTTTCTTT.

By sample fraction, this clone is large (0.1 to 1%). The chain employs TRBV7-8 and TRBJ2-1, with D possibly matching TRBD1 (5 bases). CDR3 size: 14 residues. CDR1 SGHVS and CDR2 FQNEAQ come from the germline V gene. V lost 2 bases and J 8 bases, leaving 13 bases between the germline ends. The DNA for the CDR3 is TGTGCCAGCAGCTTATTCGGCAGGGTGGATGAGCAGTTCTTC. This encodes CASSLFGRVDEQFF.

The chain is built from TRBV4-1 and TRBJ2-3; D unresolved. The CDR3 totals 15 residues. Germline CDR1 MGHRA, CDR2 YSYEKL. The germline V and J ends were trimmed by 1 base and 0 bases, with 8 bases remaining between them. The CDR3 nucleotides read TGCGCCAGCAGCCAAGGGGTCCCTAGCACAGATACGCAGTATTTT. Encoded protein: CASSQGVPSTDTQYF.

The chain links TRBV11-3 to TRBJ2-7, with unresolved D. Between the trimmed V and J ends, which lost 0 bases and 0 bases, there was a span of 6 bases. The CDR3 totals 14 residues. The germline V gene has CDR1 SGHNT and CDR2 YENEEA. Here the CDR3 DNA reads TGTGCCAGCAGCTTAGACGCACTCTCCTACGAGCAGTACTTC. This translates into CASSLDALSYEQYF.

The J gene is TRBJ1-2, the V gene TRBV5-4; tentatively, D is TRBD1 (5 bases). The V end was cut by 0 bases, the J end by 7 bases, with 13 bases between. The CDR3 totals 14 residues. From germline, CDR1 is SGHNT and CDR2 YYREEE (reference sequence). This CDR3 is CASSLAGPESGYTF. The CDR3 bases are TGTGCCAGCAGCTTGGCAGGGCCGGAGAGTGGCTACACCTTC. The full variable domain, with the rest looked up from reference TRBV5-4 and TRBJ1-2, is ETGVTQSPTHLIKTRGQQVTLRCSSQSGHNTVSWYQQALGQGPQFIFQYYREEENGRGNFPPRFSGLQFPNYSSELNVNALELDDSALYLCASSLAGPESGYTFGSGTRLTVV.

The chain uses TRBV5-1 and TRBJ2-1, with 10 bases that match TRBD2. The CDR3 has 16 amino acids. The V gene end was trimmed by 4 bases and the J gene end by 2 bases; junction bases not matched to a gene: 6. CDR1 is SGHRS, CDR2 YFSETQ, per germline. DNA of the CDR3: TGCGCCAGCAGCCCTTCTAGCGGGAGCCCCTACAATGAGCAGTTCTTC. It is translated as CASSPSSGSPYNEQFF.

As regards this clone: No conserved phenylalanine or tryptophan is present at the end of the CDR3, so a read error is the likely explanation. It is unclear where the CDR3 begins or ends on the DNA, so no DNA is shown, and the CDR3 is as TCRdb lists it. The chain has TRBV7-9 and TRBJ2-7; the table's D gene call, TRBD2, was not cross checked with the DNA. Germline assignment: CDR1 SEHNR and CDR2 FQNEAQ (reference sequence). The CDR3 comprises 12 residues, both ends counted. CDR3 loop: CASSGTRDFRSI.

This chain links TRBV7-8 with TRBJ2-7; D may be TRBD2 (7 bases). V was shortened by 2 bases and J by 3 bases, with 17 bases between the two germline ends. In germline, CDR1 is SGHVS, CDR2 FQNEAQ. The CDR3 runs to 16 residues. For the CDR3, the DNA is TGTGCCAGCAGCTTAAGCGCCTCCGGGGGGCTCTACGAGCAGTACTTC. This gives the protein CASSLSASGGLYEQYF. Looking up the rest from reference TRBV7-8 and TRBJ2-7 gives the full variable domain: GAGVSQSPRYKVAKRGQDVALRCDPISGHVSLFWYQQALGQGPEFLTYFQNEAQLDKSGLPSDRFFAERPEGSVSTLKIQRTQQEDSAVYLCASSLSASGGLYEQYFGPGTRLTVT.

The gene calls are TRBV7-3 and TRBJ2-7; D is ambiguous. In germline, CDR1 is SGHTA, CDR2 FQGTGA. V lost 1 base, J lost 6 bases, and 10 bases lay in between. This CDR3 is built from 13 residues. The CDR3 DNA reads TGTGCCAGCAGCTTAATTCCGGGTCGCGAGCAGTACTTC. Translating it yields CASSLIPGREQYF. Together with reference TRBV7-3 and TRBJ2-7, the CDR3 gives the full variable domain: GAGVSQTPSNKVTEKGKYVELRCDPISGHTALYWYRQSLGQGPEFLIYFQGTGAADDSGLPNDRFFAVRPEGSVSTLKIQRTERGDSAVYLCASSLIPGREQYFGPGTRLTVT.